The 31 T cell receptor beta chains below were found in one sample sequenced in a study of blood T cell repertoires in COVID-19. Using immunoSEQ multiplex PCR, the repertoire was profiled, and TCRdb retains in-frame clones only, with some absent. The data show 110,000 or so clones, with more than 75% seen just once and more than 3% held by the top ten. The specimen was peripheral blood. These receptors were taken from a man in his forties with acute or convalescent COVID-19.

This clone appeared a single time. The rearrangement uses TRBV7-2 and TRBJ2-3; 8 nucleotides agree with TRBD2. CDR3 length: 13 residues. CDR1 is SGHTA and CDR2 is FQGNSA in the germline V gene. Trimming took 10 bases from V and 2 from J; bases not matched to a gene: 5. The CDR3 sequence: CATEAGDTDTQYF. CDR3 DNA: TGTGCCACGGAAGCGGGGGACACAGATACGCAGTATTTT.

This chain joins TRBV27 and TRBJ1-2; 7 positions match TRBD1. The germline V gene encodes CDR1 MNHEY and CDR2 SMNVEV (reference sequence). This CDR3 contains 13 residues. Trimming cost V 4 bases and J 8 bases; bases outside gene matches: 7. Written as DNA, the CDR3 is TGTGCCAGCAGTTACCAGGGGGTGGAGGGCTACACCTTC. Amino acids: CASSYQGVEGYTF.

The chain is built from TRBV24-1 and TRBJ2-3; weak D call: TRBD2 (6 bases). Germline-derived CDR1 and CDR2 are KGHDR and SFDVKD. CDR3 size: 16 residues. The ends were cut back, 7 bases at V and 0 bases at J, with 16 bases in the middle. The CDR3 here is CATSGPRGTSTDTQYF. The CDR3, as DNA: TGTGCCACCAGCGGACCCCGCGGGACTAGCACAGATACGCAGTATTTT.

V and J are TRBV7-9 and TRBJ2-1; tentatively, D is TRBD2 (6 bases). Deletions cut 5 bases from V and 2 bases from J, with 16 bases between. This CDR3 region has 16 residues. CDR1 and CDR2 from the germline V gene are SEHNR and FQNEAQ (reference sequence). CDR3 DNA: TGTGCCAGCAGCGCCACGACTAGTTTCCCCTACAATGAGCAGTTCTTC. As protein: CASSATTSFPYNEQFF.

This chain links TRBV11-1 with TRBJ2-5; 9 bases align to TRBD1. Germline V gene lookup returns CDR1 SGHAT and CDR2 FQDESV (reference sequence). With 5 bases clipped from V and 2 bases from J, the junction kept 9 bases outside the gene matches. The CDR3 contains 16 residues. DNA for the CDR3: TGTGCCAGCAGCATTAGGGGACAGGGAACACAAGAGACCCAGTACTTC. It is translated as CASSIRGQGTQETQYF.

The chain recombines TRBV18 with TRBJ2-7; D is perhaps TRBD1 (6 bases). This CDR3 is 13 amino acids long. Germline V lookup: CDR1 KGHSH, CDR2 LQKENI. Trimming cost V 3 bases and J 3 bases, with 9 bases left between them. CDR3 sequence (DNA): TGTGCCAGCTCACCTGGACAGAACTACGAGCAGTACTTC. Amino acid sequence: CASSPGQNYEQYF.

In this sample, this clone turned up once. V gene TRBV5-1 combines with J gene TRBJ1-2, with D possibly being TRBD1 (6 bases). This CDR3 has 15 amino acids. V was clipped by 4 bases and J by 1 base, with 14 bases between them. Germline-derived CDR1 and CDR2 are SGHRS and YFSETQ. The CDR3 loop reads CASSPDWTVNYGYTF. In DNA, the CDR3 is TGCGCCAGCAGCCCCGACTGGACAGTTAACTATGGCTACACCTTC.

A word on this clone: Its ends do not fully match the called genes, so a read error is possible. The rearrangement joins TRBV2 to TRBJ2-2; tentative D call: TRBD2 (7 bases). In germline, CDR1 is SNHLY, CDR2 FYNNEI. The CDR3 is 14 residues long. This chain's CDR3 is CASREGEGAGELFF. In DNA, the CDR3 is TGTGCCAGCAGGGAAGGGGAGGGGGCCGGGGAGCTGTTTTTT.

This chain connects TRBV6-5 to TRBJ2-7, with TRBD2 identical over 9 bases. This CDR3 is 15 amino acids long. Germline trimming cut 0 bases from V and 5 bases from J; bases unmatched to any gene: 5. Germline CDR1 is MNHEY and CDR2 is SVGAGI. In DNA, the CDR3 is TGTGCCAGCAGTTACTCGGCGGGGGGGTGGAACGAGCAGTACTTC. Encoded protein: CASSYSAGGWNEQYF.

This clone has more than one count but fewer than ten. The chain employs TRBV21-1 and TRBJ2-7; no DNA check was done on the table's D call, TRBD1. TRBV21-1 is noted as a pseudogene. The CDR3 loop spans 14 amino acids. CDR3 residues: CASSWWTPAYEQYF. CDR3 bases: TGTGCCAGCAGCTGGTGGACACCAGCCTACGAGCAGTACTTC.

Here the CDR3 reads CATSVGRITDTGELFF. CDR3 in DNA: TGTGCCACCAGTGTGGGCAGGATAACGGACACCGGGGAGCTGTTTTTT. The chain uses TRBV24-1 and TRBJ2-2; D call uncertain. The CDR3 sequence is 16 residues long. V was cut by 5 bases and J by 3 bases, with 15 bases left in between. Germline CDR1 KGHDR, CDR2 SFDVKD.

A word on this clone: The junction shows a germline mismatch at one end, possibly a read error. The chain links TRBV6-4 to TRBJ2-7; TRBD2 agrees at 10 bases. Germline CDR1 reads MRHNA; CDR2 reads SNTAGT. There are 13 residues in the CDR3. In DNA, the CDR3 is TGTGCCAGCAGCCATAGGACTAGCGGACCCACTGGATTC. It translates to CASSHRTSGPTGF.

This chain uses TRBV5-4 with TRBJ2-5, with a tentative D call TRBD1 (5 bases). Trimming left V 0 bases short and J 2 bases short, with 8 bases between. The CDR3 contains 14 residues. Per germline, CDR1 SGHNT and CDR2 YYREEE (reference sequence). The CDR3 nucleotides are TGTGCCAGCAGCTTGGATGACAGACAAGAGACCCAGTACTTC. Translating it yields CASSLDDRQETQYF.

The J gene is TRBJ2-1, the V gene TRBV11-2; 7 bases line up with TRBD2. CDR3 length: 17 amino acids. J gave up 2 bases and V 4 bases, and 11 bases lay outside the gene matches. CDR1 SGHAT and CDR2 FQNNGV come from the germline V gene. The DNA for the CDR3 is TGTGCCAGCAGCTCCCCTCGAGCGGGAAAAACCTACAATGAGCAGTTCTTC. Protein sequence: CASSSPRAGKTYNEQFF.

The chain couples TRBV28 to TRBJ1-2; 11 nucleotides align to TRBD1. Germline loops: CDR1 MDHEN, CDR2 SYDVKM. V lost 4 bases to trimming and J lost 6 bases; unmatched junction nucleotides: 4. The CDR3 spans 14 residues. The CDR3 loop is CASSSGQGANGYTF. CDR3 in DNA: TGTGCCAGCAGTTCCGGACAGGGGGCGAATGGCTACACCTTC.

The chain employs TRBV7-9 and TRBJ1-6; unclear D gene. V gave up 6 bases and J gave up 1 base, with 10 bases separating them. Looked up from germline, CDR1 is SEHNR and CDR2 is FQNEAQ (reference sequence). The CDR3 runs 15 residues. This CDR3 is CASSLRGSYNSPLHF. The CDR3 coding sequence is TGTGCCAGCAGTTTACGGGGTTCCTATAATTCACCCCTCCACTTT. The whole variable domain, remainder taken from reference TRBV7-9 and TRBJ1-6, is DTGVSQNPRHKITKRGQNVTFRCDPISEHNRLYWYRQTLGQGPEFLTYFQNEAQLEKSRLLSDRFSAERPKGSFSTLEIQRTEQGDSAMYLCASSLRGSYNSPLHFGNGTRLTVT.

This clone was seen just once. This rearrangement joins TRBV9 to TRBJ2-1; TRBD2 agrees at 8 bases. Germline CDR1 SGDLS, CDR2 YYNGEE. The CDR3 consists of 13 residues. Trimming at V came to 6 bases and at J to 4 bases, leaving 3 bases not matched to a gene. The DNA of the CDR3 is TGTGCCAGCACGCCTAGCGGGTACAATGAGCAGTTCTTC. This codes for CASTPSGYNEQFF.

This chain links TRBV6-5 with TRBJ2-2; 8 bases fit TRBD1. Germline CDR1 MNHEY, CDR2 SVGAGI. The V segment lost 6 bases and the J segment 7 bases; nucleotides outside the gene matches: 10. The CDR3 has 15 residues. The CDR3, as DNA: TGTGCCAGCAGCCCGGGCAGGGGGCATGTCGGGGAGCTGTTTTTT. It yields the protein CASSPGRGHVGELFF.

The chain links TRBV12-3 or TRBV12-4 to TRBJ2-5, with D unresolved. The CDR3 covers 13 residues. The ends were cut back, 10 bases at V and 3 bases at J, with 15 bases in the middle. Written as DNA, the CDR3 is TGTGCCACAAACCACGACTCTGAAGAGACCCAGTACTTC. Translating gives CATNHDSEETQYF.

The genes are TRBV6-5 and TRBJ2-3; TRBD2 agrees at 7 bases. This CDR3 has 15 residues. Trimming cost V 0 bases and J 5 bases; bases outside gene matches: 5. CDR1 and CDR2 (germline): MNHEY, SVGAGI. The CDR3 coding sequence is TGTGCCAGCAGTTACTCGGGGGGGTTATTAGATACGCAGTATTTT. It translates to CASSYSGGLLDTQYF.

The CDR3 DNA reads TGTGCCAGCAGCCACCTAGGGGGCTCCTACGAGCAGTACTTC. This sequence encodes CASSHLGGSYEQYF. This chain connects TRBV7-8 to TRBJ2-7; possible D gene TRBD1, 6 bases. Trimming pared 5 bases from V and 0 bases from J, leaving 11 bases between. The germline CDR1 and CDR2 sequences are SGHVS and FQNEAQ. The CDR3 is 14 residues long.

The chain carries TRBV4-3 and TRBJ2-3; D possibly corresponds to TRBD1 (6 bases). CDR1 is LGHNA, CDR2 YSLEER, per germline. CDR3 length: 14 residues. Between the trimmed V and J ends, which lost 0 bases and 3 bases, there was a span of 7 bases. The CDR3 loop reads CASSQEQGTDTQYF. CDR3 nucleotides: TGCGCCAGCAGCCAAGAGCAGGGGACAGATACGCAGTATTTT.

The chain recombines TRBV6-5 with TRBJ1-1; TRBD1 might be the D (5 bases). Germline V gene lookup returns CDR1 MNHEY and CDR2 SVGAGI. This CDR3 region has 13 residues. The V end was cut by 4 bases, the J end by 4 bases, with 10 bases between. Written as DNA, the CDR3 is TGTGCCAGCAGTTCGGGGGGGAGCACTGAAGCTTTCTTT. Amino acids: CASSSGGSTEAFF.

CDR3 bases: TGTGCCAGCAGCTTATCCCCTGAGGTGCGGAGCACAGATACGCAGTATTTT. This translates into CASSLSPEVRSTDTQYF. The V call is TRBV7-3, the J call TRBJ2-3; no reliable D call. This CDR3 comprises 17 residues. Deletions cut 2 bases from V and 0 bases from J, with 15 bases between. Looked up from germline, CDR1 is SGHTA and CDR2 is FQGTGA.

The CDR3 reads CASSHRQGNRKRNEQFF. The CDR3 DNA reads as TGTGCCAGCAGCCATCGGCAGGGCAATAGAAAACGAAATGAGCAGTTCTTC. The rearrangement joins TRBV14 to TRBJ2-1; tentative D call: TRBD1 (5 bases). The germline gives CDR1 SGHDN, CDR2 FVKESK. The V end was cut by 3 bases, the J end by 7 bases, with 22 bases between. This CDR3 spans 17 amino acids.

The chain joins TRBV29-1 to TRBJ2-1, with 9 bases lining up with TRBD1. In germline, CDR1 is SQVTM, CDR2 ANQGSEA. The CDR3 consists of 13 residues. The V gene end was trimmed by 3 bases and the J gene end by 8 bases; junction bases not matched to a gene: 5. The CDR3 reads CSVDGTGTHEQFF. The CDR3 nucleotides read TGCAGCGTTGACGGGACAGGGACCCATGAGCAGTTCTTC.

This chain uses TRBV18 with TRBJ1-1; D call uncertain. CDR3 length: 14 amino acids. Germline V gives CDR1 KGHSH, CDR2 LQKENI. V lost 4 bases and J lost 0, with 9 bases in between. DNA for the CDR3: TGTGCCAGCTCACAGGCAGGAATGAACACTGAAGCTTTCTTT. Its protein product is CASSQAGMNTEAFF.

The V and J genes are TRBV9 and TRBJ1-3, with D perhaps matching TRBD1 (6 bases). Germline CDR1 SGDLS, CDR2 YYNGEE. V lost 3 bases to trimming and J lost 4 bases, with 11 bases between them. This CDR3 comprises 14 residues. CDR3 loop: CASSGDMGGNTIYF. DNA for the CDR3: TGTGCCAGCAGCGGGGACATGGGAGGAAACACCATATATTTT.

DNA for the CDR3: TGTGCCAGCAGCCACGGACAGGGTAGCTCACCCCTCCACTTT. It specifies CASSHGQGSSPLHF. The chain employs TRBV7-3 and TRBJ1-6, with TRBD1 matching 8 bases. The CDR3 sequence is 14 residues long. Germline V gives CDR1 SGHTA, CDR2 FQGTGA. The trim removed 5 bases at V and 10 bases at J, leaving 7 bases unmatched.

The CDR3 protein is CASSQAQTTMGAFF. Written as DNA, the CDR3 is TGTGCCAGCAGCCAAGCTCAGACTACCATGGGGGCTTTCTTT. V gene TRBV4-2 combines with J gene TRBJ1-1; D not resolved. Trimming pared 1 base from V and 11 bases from J, leaving 17 bases between. The CDR3 spans 14 residues. Germline V lookup: CDR1 LGHNA, CDR2 YNFKEQ.

This clone was recorded a few times. This chain joins TRBV6-5 and TRBJ1-5, with a weak D call TRBD1 (5 bases). V gave up 6 bases and J gave up 7 bases, with 19 bases separating them. Germline assignment: CDR1 MNHEY and CDR2 SVGAGI. The CDR3 is 15 amino acids. CDR3 region: CASSQGGAGRQPQHF. In DNA, the CDR3 is TGTGCCAGCAGCCAGGGAGGGGCGGGACGGCAGCCCCAGCATTTT.